A selection of T cell receptor beta chains follows, all from one sample in a study of blood T cell repertoires in COVID-19. Using immunoSEQ multiplex PCR, the repertoire was profiled, and TCRdb retains in-frame clones only, with some absent. The sample consists of about 250,000 clones, roughly 86% of them appearing once. The sequenced sample was PBMCs or T cells enriched from blood (not recorded which). The receptor set was obtained from a woman in her fifties or sixties who had recovered from COVID-19. Each CDR3 is given with its conserved first and last residue. A D gene is named only where the DNA matches it firmly. Some rows have no size entry. The others give once, few or many, or a class for an expanded clone.

abundance: -; d_gene: TRBD2; v_gene: TRBV24-1; j_gene: TRBJ2-1; len: 14; CDR3aa: CATSRTSDENEQFF; CDR3nt: TGTGCCACCAGTCGGACTAGCGATGAGAATGAGCAGTTCTTC
abundance: -; d_gene: -; v_gene: TRBV28; j_gene: TRBJ1-2; len: 12; CDR3aa: CASSWLDYGYTF; CDR3nt: TGTGCCAGCAGTTGGTTAGATTATGGCTACACCTTC
abundance: -; d_gene: TRBD2; v_gene: TRBV30; j_gene: TRBJ2-1; len: 16; CDR3aa: CAWSPPWTSGREEQFF; CDR3nt: TGTGCCTGGTCCCCCCCCTGGACTAGCGGGAGGGAGGAGCAGTTCTTC
abundance: -; d_gene: -; v_gene: TRBV27; j_gene: TRBJ1-3; len: 19; CDR3aa: CASSFRSQGIVVSGNTIYF; CDR3nt: TGTGCCAGCAGTTTCCGGTCACAGGGTATTGTAGTCTCTGGAAACACCATATATTTT
abundance: -; d_gene: -; v_gene: TRBV7-9; j_gene: TRBJ1-4; len: 16; CDR3aa: CASTPIQSEANEKLFF; CDR3nt: TGTGCCAGCACCCCGATCCAGTCAGAGGCTAATGAAAAACTGTTTTTT
abundance: -; d_gene: -; v_gene: TRBV7-3; j_gene: TRBJ2-1; len: 16; CDR3aa: CASSLIRGPKWNEQFF; CDR3nt: TGTGCCAGCAGCTTAATTCGAGGCCCCAAATGGAATGAGCAGTTCTTC
abundance: -; d_gene: -; v_gene: TRBV28; j_gene: TRBJ2-3; len: 14; CDR3aa: CATQGGSGTDTQYF; CDR3nt: TGTGCCACACAGGGAGGGAGCGGCACAGATACGCAGTATTTT
abundance: -; d_gene: TRBD2; v_gene: TRBV28; j_gene: TRBJ2-1; len: 14; CDR3aa: CASSLLTSSNEQFF; CDR3nt: TGTGCCAGCAGTTTGCTGACTAGCAGCAATGAGCAGTTCTTC
abundance: -; d_gene: TRBD2; v_gene: TRBV10-1; j_gene: TRBJ2-1; len: 15; CDR3aa: CASSEWLAGVNEQFF; CDR3nt: TGCGCCAGCAGTGAGTGGCTAGCGGGAGTTAATGAGCAGTTCTTC
abundance: -; d_gene: -; v_gene: TRBV29-1; j_gene: TRBJ1-1; len: 12; CDR3aa: CSVHRERTEAFF; CDR3nt: TGCAGCGTTCACAGGGAAAGGACTGAAGCTTTCTTT
abundance: -; d_gene: TRBD2; v_gene: TRBV5-4; j_gene: TRBJ2-1; len: 14; CDR3aa: CASSWPSGSDEQFF; CDR3nt: TGTGCCAGCAGCTGGCCTAGCGGGAGTGATGAGCAGTTCTTC
abundance: -; d_gene: -; v_gene: TRBV20-1; j_gene: TRBJ1-2; len: 10; CDR3aa: CSALRDGYTF; CDR3nt: TGCAGTGCCCTCAGGGATGGCTACACCTTC
abundance: -; d_gene: -; v_gene: TRBV9; j_gene: TRBJ2-7; len: 14; CDR3aa: CASSPTWAGSEQYF; CDR3nt: TGTGCCAGCAGCCCGACGTGGGCGGGAAGCGAGCAGTACTTC
abundance: -; d_gene: -; v_gene: TRBV5-4; j_gene: TRBJ2-3; len: 15; CDR3aa: CASSLAGGSTDTQYF; CDR3nt: TGTGCCAGCAGCTTGGCGGGGGGCTCCACAGATACGCAGTATTTT
abundance: -; d_gene: TRBD2; v_gene: TRBV3-1/TRBV3-2; j_gene: TRBJ2-5; len: 18; CDR3aa: CASSHPSGLAGYQETQYF; CDR3nt: TGTGCCAGCAGCCATCCGTCGGGACTAGCGGGGTACCAAGAGACCCAGTACTTC
abundance: -; d_gene: TRBD1; v_gene: TRBV5-4; j_gene: TRBJ1-6; len: 16; CDR3aa: CASSLARTGSKSPLHF; CDR3nt: TGTGCCAGCAGCTTGGCCCGGACAGGGAGCAAATCACCCCTCCACTTT
abundance: -; d_gene: -; v_gene: TRBV14; j_gene: TRBJ1-1; len: 15; CDR3aa: CASSQDGRANTEAFF; CDR3nt: TGTGCCAGCAGCCAAGATGGCAGGGCTAACACTGAAGCTTTCTTT
abundance: -; d_gene: -; v_gene: TRBV7-9; j_gene: TRBJ1-6; len: 15; CDR3aa: CASSVAGALNSPLHF; CDR3nt: TGTGCCAGCAGCGTAGCAGGGGCGTTGAATTCACCCCTCCACTTT
abundance: -; d_gene: -; v_gene: TRBV19; j_gene: TRBJ1-1; len: 15; CDR3aa: CASSDQQVMNTEAFF; CDR3nt: TGTGCCAGTAGTGATCAACAGGTGATGAACACTGAAGCTTTCTTT
abundance: -; d_gene: TRBD1; v_gene: TRBV5-1; j_gene: TRBJ1-5; len: 14; CDR3aa: CASSPTGGNQPQHF; CDR3nt: TGCGCCAGCAGCCCAACAGGGGGTAATCAGCCCCAGCATTTT
abundance: -; d_gene: TRBD1; v_gene: TRBV5-1; j_gene: TRBJ1-1; len: 14; CDR3aa: CASSPGQAYTEAFF; CDR3nt: TGCGCCAGCAGCCCCGGACAGGCGTACACTGAAGCTTTCTTT
abundance: -; d_gene: -; v_gene: TRBV28; j_gene: TRBJ1-1; len: 16; CDR3aa: CASSGSLGRDETEAFF; CDR3nt: TGTGCCAGCAGCGGCTCCCTGGGCAGGGATGAAACTGAAGCTTTCTTT
abundance: -; d_gene: TRBD1; v_gene: TRBV5-8; j_gene: TRBJ1-1; len: 14; CDR3aa: CASSSTTGDTEAFF; CDR3nt: TGTGCCAGCAGCTCAACTACAGGGGACACTGAAGCTTTCTTT
abundance: -; d_gene: TRBD1; v_gene: TRBV27; j_gene: TRBJ1-1; len: 15; CDR3aa: CASSLHRGDRFEAFF; CDR3nt: TGTGCCAGCAGTTTGCACAGGGGCGATCGATTTGAAGCTTTCTTT
abundance: -; d_gene: TRBD1; v_gene: TRBV19; j_gene: TRBJ1-2; len: 16; CDR3aa: CASSPAGQGLNYGYTF; CDR3nt: TGTGCCAGTAGTCCGGCTGGACAGGGTTTGAACTATGGCTACACCTTC
abundance: -; d_gene: -; v_gene: TRBV1; j_gene: TRBJ1-6; len: 14; CDR3aa: CTSSLGTRSSPLHF; CDR3nt: TGCACCAGCAGCCTCGGGACACGTTCTTCACCCCTCCACTTT
abundance: -; d_gene: -; v_gene: TRBV7-8; j_gene: TRBJ1-6; len: 14; CDR3aa: CASSLGTDNSPLHF; CDR3nt: TGTGCCAGCAGCTTAGGGACAGATAATTCACCCCTCCACTTT
abundance: -; d_gene: -; v_gene: TRBV9; j_gene: TRBJ1-3; len: 15; CDR3aa: CASSVGTGSGNTIYF; CDR3nt: TGTGCCAGCAGCGTAGGAACCGGGTCCGGAAACACCATATATTTT
abundance: -; d_gene: TRBD1; v_gene: TRBV19; j_gene: TRBJ1-6; len: 14; CDR3aa: CASSMRGPDSPLHF; CDR3nt: TGTGCCAGTAGTATGAGGGGGCCAGATTCACCCCTCCACTTT
abundance: -; d_gene: TRBD1; v_gene: TRBV18; j_gene: TRBJ2-7; len: 15; CDR3aa: CASSRTGTGEYEQYF; CDR3nt: TGTGCCAGCTCCCGAACGGGGACAGGGGAGTACGAGCAGTACTTC
abundance: -; d_gene: -; v_gene: TRBV28; j_gene: TRBJ2-1; len: 10; CDR3aa: CASSNNEQFF; CDR3nt: TGTGCCAGCAGCAACAATGAGCAGTTCTTC
abundance: -; d_gene: TRBD2; v_gene: TRBV2; j_gene: TRBJ2-1; len: 14; CDR3aa: CASSVTSGSNEQFF; CDR3nt: TGTGCCAGCAGTGTCACTAGCGGGAGCAATGAGCAGTTCTTC
abundance: -; d_gene: TRBD2; v_gene: TRBV7-9; j_gene: TRBJ2-7; len: 15; CDR3aa: CASSLYSGGAYEQYF; CDR3nt: TGTGCCAGCAGCTTGTATAGCGGGGGAGCCTACGAGCAGTACTTC
abundance: few; d_gene: TRBD1; v_gene: TRBV2; j_gene: TRBJ1-1; len: 13; CDR3aa: CASSGDRGAEAFF; CDR3nt: TGTGCCAGCAGTGGGGACAGGGGGGCTGAAGCTTTCTTT
abundance: -; d_gene: TRBD1; v_gene: TRBV4-2; j_gene: TRBJ1-4; len: 16; CDR3aa: CASSQDQDRVGEKLFF; CDR3nt: TGTGCCAGCAGCCAAGACCAAGACAGGGTCGGTGAAAAACTGTTTTTT
abundance: -; d_gene: TRBD2; v_gene: TRBV19; j_gene: TRBJ2-1; len: 14; CDR3aa: CASSSGSSYNEQFF; CDR3nt: TGTGCCAGCAGTAGCGGGAGCTCCTACAATGAGCAGTTCTTC
abundance: -; d_gene: TRBD1; v_gene: TRBV27; j_gene: TRBJ1-6; len: 15; CDR3aa: CASSLWDRGLSPLHF; CDR3nt: TGTGCCAGCAGTTTATGGGACAGGGGTTTGTCACCCCTCCACTTT
abundance: once; d_gene: TRBD1; v_gene: TRBV27; j_gene: TRBJ2-7; len: 13; CDR3aa: CASTRTGAYEQYF; CDR3nt: TGTGCCAGCACCCGGACAGGGGCTTACGAGCAGTACTTC
abundance: -; d_gene: -; v_gene: TRBV9; j_gene: TRBJ2-1; len: 14; CDR3aa: CASSRQATYNEQFF; CDR3nt: TGTGCCAGCAGCCGACAGGCCACCTACAATGAGCAGTTCTTC
abundance: -; d_gene: TRBD1; v_gene: TRBV28; j_gene: TRBJ1-6; len: 15; CDR3aa: CASSSPGQGYSPLHF; CDR3nt: TGTGCCAGCAGTTCCCCGGGACAGGGATATTCACCCCTCCACTTT
abundance: -; d_gene: TRBD1; v_gene: TRBV12-5; j_gene: TRBJ2-7; len: 15; CDR3aa: CASGPGTGDPYEQYF; CDR3nt: TGTGCTAGTGGTCCCGGGACAGGGGACCCCTACGAGCAGTACTTC
abundance: -; d_gene: TRBD2; v_gene: TRBV10-3; j_gene: TRBJ2-3; len: 15; CDR3aa: CAIRGTSESTDTQYF; CDR3nt: TGTGCCATCAGGGGGACTAGCGAAAGCACAGATACGCAGTATTTT
abundance: -; d_gene: TRBD1; v_gene: TRBV29-1; j_gene: TRBJ1-5; len: 14; CDR3aa: CSVPGQGDNQPQHF; CDR3nt: TGCAGCGTACCGGGACAGGGTGACAATCAGCCCCAGCATTTT
abundance: -; d_gene: TRBD1; v_gene: TRBV5-1; j_gene: TRBJ1-2; len: 14; CDR3aa: CASSEGQGVDGYTF; CDR3nt: TGCGCCAGCAGCGAAGGACAGGGGGTGGATGGCTACACCTTC
abundance: -; d_gene: -; v_gene: TRBV12-3/TRBV12-4; j_gene: TRBJ1-5; len: 13; CDR3aa: CASSFQRDQPQHF; CDR3nt: TGTGCCAGCAGTTTTCAGAGGGATCAGCCCCAGCATTTT
abundance: -; d_gene: -; v_gene: TRBV19; j_gene: TRBJ1-2; len: 14; CDR3aa: CASKDSPSRHGYTF; CDR3nt: TGTGCCAGTAAGGACAGTCCGAGTAGGCATGGCTACACCTTC
abundance: -; d_gene: -; v_gene: TRBV15; j_gene: TRBJ2-7; len: 17; CDR3aa: CATSRRPLRGNSYEQYF; CDR3nt: TGTGCCACCAGCAGACGGCCCTTGAGGGGGAACTCCTACGAGCAGTACTTC
abundance: -; d_gene: -; v_gene: TRBV2; j_gene: TRBJ2-5; len: 15; CDR3aa: CASSELEARLQTQYF; CDR3nt: TGTGCCAGCAGTGAATTGGAAGCGCGGCTTCAGACCCAGTACTTC
abundance: -; d_gene: -; v_gene: TRBV19; j_gene: TRBJ1-4; len: 16; CDR3aa: CASSSQGYGLNEKLFF; CDR3nt: TGTGCCAGTAGTTCACAGGGTTACGGGCTTAATGAAAAACTGTTTTTT
abundance: -; d_gene: TRBD2; v_gene: TRBV4-1; j_gene: TRBJ2-2; len: 17; CDR3aa: CASSLGTSGGGTGELFF; CDR3nt: TGCGCCAGCAGCCTCGGGACTAGCGGGGGGGGAACCGGGGAGCTGTTTTTT
abundance: -; d_gene: TRBD1; v_gene: TRBV18; j_gene: TRBJ2-7; len: 19; CDR3aa: CASSPMTGTGLGNSYEQYF; CDR3nt: TGTGCCAGCTCTCCCATGACCGGGACAGGGTTAGGGAACTCCTACGAGCAGTACTTC
abundance: -; d_gene: TRBD1; v_gene: TRBV19; j_gene: TRBJ1-1; len: 14; CDR3aa: CASSKHRGGTEAFF; CDR3nt: TGTGCCAGTAGTAAACACAGGGGAGGAACTGAAGCTTTCTTT
abundance: -; d_gene: -; v_gene: TRBV12-2; j_gene: TRBJ1-2; len: 13; CDR3aa: CASRLARKYGYTF; CDR3nt: TGTGCAAGTCGCTTAGCCAGAAAGTATGGCTACACCTTC
abundance: -; d_gene: -; v_gene: TRBV28; j_gene: TRBJ1-5; len: 12; CDR3aa: CASSLLNQPQHF; CDR3nt: TGTGCCAGCAGTTTGTTAAATCAGCCCCAGCATTTT
abundance: -; d_gene: -; v_gene: TRBV5-8; j_gene: TRBJ1-1; len: 14; CDR3aa: CASSSKGQDTEAFF; CDR3nt: TGTGCCAGCAGTAGTAAGGGGCAGGACACTGAAGCTTTCTTT
abundance: -; d_gene: -; v_gene: TRBV15; j_gene: TRBJ1-5; len: 14; CDR3aa: CATSRGGVDQPQHF; CDR3nt: TGTGCCACCAGCAGAGGGGGGGTCGATCAGCCCCAGCATTTT
abundance: -; d_gene: -; v_gene: TRBV21-1; j_gene: TRBJ2-7; len: 17; CDR3aa: CVSSAHFPGQGYYEQYF; CDR3nt: TGTGTCAGCAGCGCGCACTTCCCGGGACAGGGCTACTACGAGCAGTACTTC
abundance: -; d_gene: TRBD2; v_gene: TRBV18; j_gene: TRBJ2-7; len: 16; CDR3aa: CASSGTRAGNQEEQYF; CDR3nt: TGTGCCAGCTCGGGGACTCGAGCGGGGAACCAAGAAGAGCAGTACTTC
abundance: -; d_gene: -; v_gene: TRBV5-1; j_gene: TRBJ2-3; len: 13; CDR3aa: CASSSQGTDTQYF; CDR3nt: TGCGCCAGCAGCTCCCAGGGCACAGATACGCAGTATTTT